The 3 T cell receptor beta chains given below trace back to one sample, sequenced in a study of blood T cell repertoires in COVID-19. Sequenced by immunoSEQ multiplex PCR; TCRdb stores in-frame clones only, minus some. Altogether around 330,000 clones are present, 89% being singletons, with the ten largest covering approximately 9.8%. The source material was PBMCs or T cells enriched from blood (not recorded which). Every receptor here comes from a woman aged 40 to 50 who had recovered from COVID-19.

Here the CDR3 DNA reads TGTGCCAGCAGCGAGAATAGCGGGGACACTTACGAGCAGTACTTC. It encodes CASSENSGDTYEQYF. The gene calls are TRBV4-2 and TRBJ2-7; TRBD2 aligns across 8 bases. The CDR3 covers 15 residues. Germline assignment: CDR1 LGHNA and CDR2 YNFKEQ. V shed 5 bases, J shed 4 bases, and the junction held 10 bases outside the gene matches.

This CDR3 reads CATSEGGLAGVYEQFF. In DNA, the CDR3 is TGTGCCACCAGTGAGGGGGGACTAGCGGGAGTGTATGAGCAGTTCTTC. The rearrangement uses TRBV24-1 and TRBJ2-1; TRBD2 aligns across 14 bases. CDR3 size: 16 residues. Germline V gene lookup returns CDR1 KGHDR and CDR2 SFDVKD. V trimming: 4 bases; J trimming: 8 bases; junction bases outside the gene matches: 6.

The chain combines TRBV6-5 with TRBJ2-7, with 9 bases fitting TRBD1. Trimming cost V 0 bases and J 1 base; bases outside gene matches: 1. This CDR3 region has 15 residues. The germline V gene has CDR1 MNHEY and CDR2 SVGAGI. The CDR3, as DNA: TGTGCCAGCAGTTACTCCGGGACAGGGTCCTACGAGCAGTACTTC. This gives the protein CASSYSGTGSYEQYF.